This passage covers 7 T cell receptor beta chains from one sample sequenced in a study of T cell changes during pregnancy in multiple sclerosis. This table comes from immunoSEQ multiplex PCR, and its TCRdb copy is limited to in-frame clones, with some not included. The sample includes 40,000 to 50,000 clones, roughly 93% seen only once; the top ten take around 0.35%. The starting material was CD4+ T cells from peripheral blood mononuclear cells, obtained in the second trimester of pregnancy. The receptors originated from a female donor in good health, enrolled as a control in a pregnancy study.

This chain joins TRBV19 and TRBJ1-5, with a possible D match to TRBD1 (5 bases). The CDR3 sequence is 17 residues long. CDR1 is LNHDA and CDR2 is SQIVND in the germline V gene (reference sequence). The germline V and J ends were trimmed by 3 bases and 2 bases, with 17 bases remaining between them. The CDR3: CASSMGSRRAGNQPQHF. For the CDR3, the DNA is TGTGCCAGTAGTATGGGTTCTCGCAGGGCTGGCAATCAGCCCCAGCATTTT.

The DNA for the CDR3 is TGTGCCAGCAGCCAGGGGGCCGGCAATCAGCCCCAGCATTTT. The encoded protein is CASSQGAGNQPQHF. The chain couples TRBV16 to TRBJ1-5; maybe TRBD1 (6 bases). The CDR3 totals 14 residues. Germline CDR1 and CDR2: KGHSY and FQNENV. The V end lost 3 bases, the J end lost 2 bases, and 8 bases lay between the germline ends.

This chain uses TRBV5-1 with TRBJ2-5; maybe TRBD1 (7 bases). In germline, CDR1 is SGHRS, CDR2 YFSETQ. The CDR3 loop spans 14 amino acids. The V end lost 4 bases, the J end lost 4 bases, and 14 bases lay between the germline ends. DNA of the CDR3: TGCGCCAGCAGCGACAGCAGGGGGGCAGAGACCCAGTACTTC. This translates into CASSDSRGAETQYF.

V is TRBV29-1 and J is TRBJ1-1; D remains unclear. This CDR3 has 13 amino acids. Between the trimmed V and J ends, which lost 5 bases and 4 bases, there was a span of 14 bases. Germline V lookup: CDR1 SQVTM, CDR2 ANQGSEA. Here the CDR3 DNA reads TGCAGCGTTAAAGGAGGTGGTCGCACTGAAGCTTTCTTT. Translated: CSVKGGGRTEAFF.

This chain connects TRBV11-2 to TRBJ1-2; 11 bases are a match to TRBD1. The V and J ends lost 4 bases and 4 bases, in that order; junction bases with no gene match: 2. The CDR3 consists of 14 residues. In germline, CDR1 is SGHAT, CDR2 FQNNGV. The DNA of the CDR3 is TGTGCCAGCAGCTCCGGGACAGGGGGCTATGGCTACACCTTC. It encodes CASSSGTGGYGYTF.

CDR3 region: CAISETSGGINNEQFF. The CDR3 coding sequence is TGTGCCATCAGTGAGACTAGCGGGGGAATTAACAATGAGCAGTTCTTC. The J gene is TRBJ2-1, the V gene TRBV10-3; 11 nucleotides line up with TRBD2. Per germline, CDR1 ENHRY and CDR2 SYGVKD. The ends lost 2 bases at V and 5 bases at J; junction bases unmatched: 5. This CDR3 comprises 16 residues.

The gene calls are TRBV5-1 and TRBJ1-2; D ambiguous. Per germline, CDR1 SGHRS and CDR2 YFSETQ. This CDR3 is 13 amino acids long. V was shortened by 0 bases and J by 5 bases, with 8 bases between the two germline ends. CDR3 residues: CASSLGTGYGYTF. The CDR3 nucleotides read TGCGCCAGCAGCTTGGGGACGGGGTATGGCTACACCTTC.